By sample fraction, the clone carrying this T cell receptor beta chain is large. What it recognizes is unknown. The same CDR3 is also encoded by other DNA sequences in this sample. Measured with immunoSEQ multiplex PCR; TCRdb has only the in-frame clones, and not every one. The sample yields approximately 1,400 clones, 15% to 20% seen once. V lost 2 bases, J lost 0 bases, and 6 bases lay in between. CDR3 length: 14 amino acids. Per germline, CDR1 SEHNR and CDR2 FQNEAQ (reference sequence). Antigen-reactive proliferating T cell lines came from CFSE-labeled cells given autologous monocytes and SARS-CoV-2 spike or nucleoprotein. This entry is derived from a study of CD4 T cell repertoires in COVID-19. Study at large: CFSE-low cells expanded approximately 11 days with IL-2, then restimulated with other coronavirus spikes.

General study findings and limits: Sharing of several most expanded SARS-CoV-2-reactive clonotypes across memory subsets suggested intraclonal diversification. SARS-CoV and/or HKU1 spike cultures shared between 7 and 25% of SARS-CoV-2 clonotypes.

The sample in question was central memory CD4+ T cells, cultured in vitro, obtained after recovery from COVID-19. The receptor comes from a human donor who had COVID-19. V usage is TRBV7-9 and J usage is TRBJ2-3, with a weak D call TRBD1 (6 bases). This CDR3 is CASSLQGSTDTQYF. DNA of the CDR3: TGTGCCAGCAGCTTACAGGGGAGCACAGATACGCAGTATTTT.